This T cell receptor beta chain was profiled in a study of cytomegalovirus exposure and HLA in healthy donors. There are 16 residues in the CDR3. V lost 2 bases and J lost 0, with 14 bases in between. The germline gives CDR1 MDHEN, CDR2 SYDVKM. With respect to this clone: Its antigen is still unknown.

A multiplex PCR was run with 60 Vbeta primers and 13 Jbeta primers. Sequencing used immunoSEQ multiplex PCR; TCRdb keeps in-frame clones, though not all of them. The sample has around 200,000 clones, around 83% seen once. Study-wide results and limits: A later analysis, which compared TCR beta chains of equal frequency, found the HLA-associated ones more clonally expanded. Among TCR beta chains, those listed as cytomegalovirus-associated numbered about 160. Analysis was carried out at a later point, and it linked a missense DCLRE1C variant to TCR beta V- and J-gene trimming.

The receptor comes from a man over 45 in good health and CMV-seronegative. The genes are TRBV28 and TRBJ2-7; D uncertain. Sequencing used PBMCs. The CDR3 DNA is TGTGCCAGCAGTTTAGTCGCGCCATTAAGCTCCTACGAGCAGTACTTC. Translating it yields CASSLVAPLSSYEQYF.